This paragraph reports one T cell receptor (beta chain). The germline gives CDR1 SGHRS, CDR2 YFSETQ. J gave up 4 bases and V 0 bases, and 5 bases lay outside the gene matches. The CDR3 is 16 amino acids. This sample was included in a study of T cell changes during pregnancy in multiple sclerosis. Clones were sequenced by immunoSEQ multiplex PCR, and TCRdb holds only the in-frame ones, with some missing. This table has just over 65,000 clones, about 90% appearing once. The source material was peripheral blood, sampled in the second trimester of pregnancy. The TCR sequence derives from a female donor with multiple sclerosis, enrolled in a pregnancy study. The V call is TRBV5-1, the J call TRBJ2-2, with 8 bases identical to TRBD1. In DNA, the CDR3 is TGCGCCAGCAGCTTGGCCAGGGGGCGCGGCACCGGGGAGCTGTTTTTT. Translated: CASSLARGRGTGELFF.